The next 5 T cell receptor beta chains were all read from a single sample in a study of blood T cell repertoires in COVID-19. Produced via immunoSEQ multiplex PCR; TCRdb's table is partial and in-frame only. In the table there are approximately 120,000 clones, 80% to 90% of which are singletons. The sample comprised peripheral blood. All receptors derive from a human donor with acute or convalescent COVID-19. The donor label of this sample is uncertain.

The V call is TRBV9, the J call TRBJ1-5, with D unresolved. Germline CDR1 SGDLS, CDR2 YYNGEE. The germline V and J ends were trimmed by 3 bases and 5 bases, with 9 bases remaining between them. The CDR3 totals 13 residues. Written as DNA, the CDR3 is TGTGCCAGCAGCGCAGAGGGCCATCAGCCCCAGCATTTT. Amino acid sequence: CASSAEGHQPQHF. The variable domain in full, with the rest retrieved from reference TRBV9 and TRBJ1-5, is DSGVTQTPKHLITATGQRVTLRCSPRSGDLSVYWYQQSLDQGLQFLIQYYNGEERAKGNILERFSAQQFPDLHSELNLSSLELGDSALYFCASSAEGHQPQHFGDGTRLSIL.

Notes on this clone: The same CDR3 can be traced to other DNA sequences in this sample. The gene calls are TRBV5-1 and TRBJ2-1; possibly TRBD1 for D (6 bases). Per germline, CDR1 SGHRS and CDR2 YFSETQ. V gave up 2 bases and J gave up 0 bases, with 9 bases separating them. The CDR3 runs 15 residues. The CDR3, as DNA: TGCGCCAGCAGCTTAGGACAGAGCTCCTACAATGAGCAGTTCTTC. It specifies CASSLGQSSYNEQFF.

The chain employs TRBV5-1 and TRBJ2-2; 7 bases fit TRBD2. The CDR3 is made up of 17 amino acids. The V and J ends lost 0 bases and 3 bases, in that order; junction bases with no gene match: 8. Germline values: CDR1 SGHRS, CDR2 YFSETQ. CDR3 sequence reads: CASSLAPSGVYTGELFF. The CDR3 bases are TGCGCCAGCAGCTTGGCCCCGAGCGGGGTTTACACCGGGGAGCTGTTTTTT.

The chain carries TRBV5-1 and TRBJ1-3; TRBD1 is a possible D gene (5 bases). Germline assignment: CDR1 SGHRS and CDR2 YFSETQ. This CDR3 contains 15 residues. V was trimmed by 4 bases and J by 0 bases, leaving 11 bases between them. CDR3 residues: CASSRDRSSGNTIYF. CDR3 sequence (DNA): TGCGCCAGCAGCCGAGACAGAAGCTCTGGAAACACCATATATTTT.

This clone occurred once. This chain joins TRBV5-5 and TRBJ1-2, with D perhaps matching TRBD1 (6 bases). The germline V gene has CDR1 SGHKS and CDR2 YYEKEE (reference sequence). Trimming shortened V by 2 bases and J by 7 bases, and 12 bases separated the two germline ends. CDR3 size: 13 residues. The CDR3 sequence: CASSLTGFRGYTF. Written as DNA, the CDR3 is TGTGCCAGCAGCTTAACAGGGTTCCGTGGCTACACCTTC.